These 2 T cell receptor beta chains were all obtained from the same sample, sequenced in a study of T cell repertoires in cytomegalovirus infection. TCRdb recomputed calls from the reads with MiXCR, one row per CDR3 protein. The table includes roughly 500,000 distinct CDR3 sequences, about 42% detected once. No antigen is known for these receptors. This material consisted of cultured PBMCs, taken from culture after CMV antigen stimulation. Receptor source: a human donor in good health (CMV status not recorded). Some clones in this sample may be carry-over from other donors' samples.

This clonotype was seen repeatedly, ten times or more. This chain connects TRBV12-3 or TRBV12-4 to TRBJ2-5; perhaps TRBD2 as D (6 bases). Deletions cut 6 bases from V and 4 bases from J, with 9 bases between. The CDR3 contains 12 residues. CDR3 sequence reads: CASSSGGETQYF. The CDR3 bases are TGTGCCAGCAGCTCCGGGGGAGAGACCCAGTACTTC.

This clonotype was recorded a few times. In nucleotides, the CDR3 is TGTGCCAGCAGCTTAGTCGGGGGTGGGATGGGGGCCACTGAAGCTTTCTTT. Translating it yields CASSLVGGGMGATEAFF. The rearrangement joins TRBV11-2 to TRBJ1-1, with D possibly TRBD1 on 6 matching bases. V lost 1 base and J lost 4, with 19 bases in between. This CDR3 spans 17 amino acids. Germline V gives CDR1 SGHAT, CDR2 FQNNGV.